This entry lists 15 T cell receptor beta chains sequenced from one sample in a study of blood T cells in healthy people across ages. The authors ran a second PCR of roughly 7 to 11 cycles using a sample-barcoded 5' primer and a J-beta primer mix. TCRdb re-called the 5' RACE reads with MiXCR, one entry per CDR3 protein. The sample has 1.5 million to 2 million distinct CDR3 sequences; roughly a third are singletons. Sequencing was performed on blood. The receptors come from a woman in her twenties or thirties in good health.

This clonotype was recorded a few times. CDR3 in DNA: TGCAGCGTTGCCCCGACAGGGTTTGGAAACACCATATATTTT. Its protein product is CSVAPTGFGNTIYF. The rearrangement joins TRBV29-1 to TRBJ1-3; 7 bases are a match to TRBD1. The CDR3 consists of 14 residues. Germline V gene lookup returns CDR1 SQVTM and CDR2 ANQGSEA. V shed 4 bases and J 3 bases; nucleotides not matched to a gene: 6.

With regard to this clonotype: A read error may account for a junction end that differs from germline. V usage is TRBV6-2 or TRBV6-3 and J usage is TRBJ1-1; D call uncertain. The CDR3 extends over 12 amino acids. The germline V gene has CDR1 MNHEY and CDR2 SVGEGT. The DNA for the CDR3 is TGTGCCGGCAGTTACTCGGCCACTGAAGCTTTCTTT. The encoded protein is CAGSYSATEAFF.

The rearrangement joins TRBV28 to TRBJ2-7; D call uncertain. Trimming took off 6 bases at V and 6 bases at J, with 18 bases between the two ends. CDR3 size: 14 residues. The germline CDR1 and CDR2 sequences are MDHEN and SYDVKM. Here the CDR3 DNA reads TGTGCCAGCAGCCTCCTCGGACCGTTCAGCGAGCAGTACTTC. Translated, it gives CASSLLGPFSEQYF. Supplemented by reference TRBV28 and TRBJ2-7, the full variable domain reads DVKVTQSSRYLVKRTGEKVFLECVQDMDHENMFWYRQDPGLGLRLIYFSYDVKMKEKGDIPEGYSVSREKKERFSLILESASTNQTSMYLCASSLLGPFSEQYFGPGTRLTVT.

This clonotype was detected a few times. The junction does not match germline at one end; this may be a read error. The V gene is TRBV4-1, the J gene TRBJ2-7, with D unresolved. Germline lookup yields CDR1 MGHRA and CDR2 YSYEKL. CDR3 length: 14 residues. DNA of the CDR3: TGCGCCAGCAGCCAAGAGCCGGGCGTGGACGAGCGGTACTTC. Protein product: CASSQEPGVDERYF.

This rearrangement joins TRBV20-1 to TRBJ2-1; D gene unclear. Germline V gene data show CDR1 as DFQATT and CDR2 as SNEGSKA (reference sequence). V gave up 1 base and J gave up 10 bases, with 8 bases separating them. The CDR3 consists of 11 residues. CDR3 bases: TGCAGTGCTAGAGGAGAGCGAGAGCAGTTCTTC. This codes for CSARGEREQFF.

This clonotype has only a few counts. V gene TRBV24-1 combines with J gene TRBJ2-3, with 15 bases matching TRBD2. This CDR3 has 17 residues. Germline CDR1 is KGHDR and CDR2 is SFDVKD. V shed 2 bases, J shed 8 bases, and the junction held 7 bases outside the gene matches. The CDR3 DNA is TGTGCCACCAGTGATTCCGGACTAGCGGGGGGGCCAGGTACGCAGTATTTT. Protein product: CATSDSGLAGGPGTQYF.

This clonotype has only a few counts. The CDR3 region is CASSLQPGLAGSNEQFF. In DNA, the CDR3 is TGCGCCAGCAGCTTACAACCAGGTTTAGCGGGGTCCAATGAGCAGTTCTTC. The chain employs TRBV4-1 and TRBJ2-1; TRBD2 matches at 8 bases. In germline, CDR1 is MGHRA, CDR2 YSYEKL. CDR3 length equals 17 residues. The ends lost 5 bases at V and 6 bases at J; junction bases unmatched: 15.

At least ten counts were recorded for this clonotype. The chain joins TRBV29-1 to TRBJ2-3; D gene ambiguous. Germline-derived CDR1 and CDR2 are SQVTM and ANQGSEA. The CDR3 has 13 residues. V was trimmed by 3 bases and J by 2 bases, leaving 9 bases between them. CDR3 sequence reads: CSVDRNDTDTQYF. CDR3 bases: TGCAGCGTTGACAGGAATGACACAGATACGCAGTATTTT.

This clonotype was seen only a few times. The chain employs TRBV20-1 and TRBJ1-2, with a tentative D call TRBD1 (5 bases). Between the trimmed V and J ends, which lost 3 bases and 8 bases, there was a span of 22 bases. The germline V gene has CDR1 DFQATT and CDR2 SNEGSKA (reference sequence). The CDR3 extends over 15 amino acids. CDR3 nucleotide sequence: TGCAGTGCTAGTCACTCGGACATAGAACGCGGGGGCTACACCTTC. Protein sequence: CSASHSDIERGGYTF.

The chain combines TRBV2 with TRBJ1-2, with 9 bases lining up with TRBD1. CDR3 length: 15 residues. Germline V gives CDR1 SNHLY, CDR2 FYNNEI. Trimming removed 9 bases from V and 4 bases from J; junction bases left unmatched: 12. The CDR3 loop is CARQGRDREIYGYTF. CDR3 nucleotide sequence: TGTGCCAGACAGGGGAGGGACAGGGAGATCTATGGCTACACCTTC.

This chain connects TRBV20-1 to TRBJ2-1; 11 bases map to TRBD2. J gave up 4 bases and V 5 bases, and 10 bases lay outside the gene matches. Per germline, CDR1 DFQATT and CDR2 SNEGSKA (reference sequence). The CDR3 sequence is 16 residues long. CDR3 residues: CSALPGLAAGYNEQFF. The CDR3 DNA reads as TGCAGTGCTCTTCCGGGACTAGCGGCGGGTTACAATGAGCAGTTCTTC.

The chain combines TRBV3-1 with TRBJ2-7; D remains ambiguous. The V end was cut by 0 bases, the J end by 4 bases, with 13 bases between. CDR3 size: 15 residues. Per germline, CDR1 LGHDT and CDR2 YNNKEL (reference sequence). CDR3 bases: TGTGCCAGCAGCCAAGATGTTGGCACCACTTACGAGCAGTACTTC. Its protein product is CASSQDVGTTYEQYF.

In regard to this clonotype: A single base separates this from a much larger clone, so it may be a read error. The V call is TRBV6-6, the J call TRBJ2-7; D unclear. The V end lost 4 bases, the J end lost 12 bases, and 13 bases lay between the germline ends. Per the germline V gene, CDR1 is MNHNY and CDR2 is SVGAGI (reference sequence). This CDR3 comprises 11 residues. CDR3 loop: CASSLQTFLYF. In nucleotides, the CDR3 is TGTGCCAGCAGTTTGCAGACTTTCCTGTACTTC.

Regarding this clonotype: A junction boundary mismatches the germline segment, possibly from a read error. The chain joins TRBV4-2 to TRBJ2-1; 16 nucleotides align to TRBD2. The germline gives CDR1 LGHNA, CDR2 YNFKEQ. The CDR3 length is 19 residues. CDR3 sequence reads: CVSSQSGTSGRAVINEQFF. The CDR3 region has the DNA TGTGTCAGCAGCCAATCTGGGACTAGCGGGAGGGCCGTCATCAATGAGCAGTTCTTC.

The chain links TRBV7-2 to TRBJ2-3, with 13 bases identical to TRBD2. The CDR3 loop spans 17 amino acids. V dropped 4 bases and J dropped 3; count of bases not matched to a gene: 7. Germline V gene sequence: CDR1 SGHTA, CDR2 FQGNSA. This CDR3 reads CASSSTGTSGITDTQYF. The CDR3 region has the DNA TGTGCCAGCAGCTCGACTGGGACTAGCGGGATAACAGATACGCAGTATTTT. The whole variable domain, filled in from reference TRBV7-2 and TRBJ2-3, reads GAGVSQSPSNKVTEKGKDVELRCDPISGHTALYWYRQSLGQGLEFLIYFQGNSAPDKSGLPSDRFSAERTGGSVSTLTIQRTQQEDSAVYLCASSSTGTSGITDTQYFGPGTRLTVL.